This T cell receptor (beta chain) was recorded in a study of blood T cell repertoires in COVID-19 (dated by TCRdb to 2019 to 2021). Regarding the study in general: Collaborator samples came from the United States, Italy and Spain and covered acute and convalescent phases of COVID-19. The samples were drawn from two sources: the first 160 participants of the ongoing ImmuneRACE study, and over 1,000 subjects contributed by 6 global collaborators. A de-identified subject ID, COVID-19 status, age in years and sex were almost always included in the sample metadata. The prospective study material was composed of cDNA or gDNA derived from T cells, B-cell-depleted T cells, or PBMCs. Where available, HLA class I and class II types were taken from metadata supplied by the sample provider and were not determined by assay-based typing. Subjects who had been exposed to COVID-19, were actively infected with it, or had recovered from it provided the deeply sampled blood TCRbeta repertoires that made up the dataset. The repertoires were released in a freely available public database meant as a resource for research on the immune response to SARS-CoV-2. General study outcomes and caveats: Clinical and demographic metadata were provided uncurated, with the amount varying by source and participant.

The immunoSEQ Assay, a bias-controlled multiplex PCR, was used to amplify TCRbeta CDR3 regions from genomic DNA. In the authors' own workflow: Within the assay, amplification of reference gene primers was used to estimate how many nucleated cells each sample contained. To quantify the absolute abundance of each unique TCRbeta CDR3 rearrangement, sequence reads were collapsed and filtered. For each sample, productive Simpson clonality was calculated by taking the square root of Simpson's diversity index across productive rearrangements. This is the immuneACCESS table as TCRdb keeps it, with only in-frame sequences that have V and J called. A part of the clones is gone; compared with another copy, unresolved V genes explain less than half, and the rest is unexplained. The V and J calls and clone size are taken from that table; D and trimming were inferred from the DNA. This sample gives 230,000 or so clones in total; around 85% of them show up just once. Around 5.1% of the sample comes from the top ten.

Turning to this clone: Its antigen remains undetermined. No base quality information exists; no much larger clone differs at one position.

The collaborating institutions used their own protocols to collect whole blood in K2EDTA tubes. For TCRbeta analysis, collaborators shipped samples as frozen whole blood, isolated PBMCs, or DNA extracted from either of those sample types. The CDR3 covers 15 residues, taking in both the cysteine and the phenylalanine. Of all the DNA, just the CDR3 is kept, 45 bases in frame from base 1. V gives up 5 bases and J gives up 4 bases, and the segment between their germline ends measures 20 bases. The germline V gene gives CDR1 as SQVTM and CDR2 as ANQGSEA. Sequenced: peripheral blood. The clonotype comes from a human donor in a cohort sampled during active COVID-19. The chain employs TRBV29-1 and TRBJ1-1; TRBD1 is a possible D gene, resting on 5 matching bases. The CDR3 here reads CSVRARGMSITEAFF. The nucleotide sequence is TGCAGCGTTAGGGCCCGGGGGATGTCAATCACTGAAGCTTTCTTT. Where the CDR3 stops, the reference TRBV29-1 and TRBJ1-1 genes take over; the full variable domain is SAVISQKPSRDICQRGTSLTIQCQVDSQVTMMFWYRQQPGQSLTLIATANQGSEATYESGFVIDKFPISRPNLTFSTLTVSNMSPEDSSIYLCSVRARGMSITEAFFGQGTRLTVV.